The clone carrying this T cell receptor (beta chain) was picked up many times. The antigen remains undetermined. Trimming left V 1 base short and J 0 bases short, with 7 bases between. This CDR3 spans 16 amino acids. Germline assignment: CDR1 SGHVS and CDR2 FQNEAQ. Unique molecular identifier tags were affixed to discrete cDNA molecules. In TCRdb, the 5' RACE reads were re-called with MiXCR into one record per CDR3 protein. In the table there are tens of thousands of distinct CDR3 sequences, around 6.5% of which are singletons. The entry originates in a study of early T cells in non-severe SARS-CoV-2 infection. Notes on the study in general: Matches to VDJdb favored anti-spike CD8 responses and missed private and CD4 specificities.

The sample consisted of whole blood, taken at baseline. The chain recombines TRBV7-8 with TRBJ1-6; the D is unclear. The receptor was derived from an adult who was a healthcare worker with PCR-confirmed SARS-CoV-2 infection or an uninfected control (not recorded which). The CDR3 region has the DNA TGTGCCAGCAGCTTAGTCGCGAGCTCCTATAATTCACCCCTCCACTTT. It encodes CASSLVASSYNSPLHF.